These 17 T cell receptor beta chains originate from one sample sequenced in a study of graft-versus-host responses after intestinal transplantation (dated by TCRdb to 2020 to 2023). Receptor libraries were prepared by the immunoSEQ multiplex PCR assay. TCRdb obtained this table from immuneACCESS and retained in-frame rearrangements with V and J assigned. These tables miss some clones; where compared with another copy, unresolved V genes account for less than half of the shortfall, and the remainder is unexplained. Present in this sample are 3,500 to 5,000 clones, 85% of which were seen just once. Of the sample, around 5% falls within the top ten clones. To isolate intraepithelial and lamina propria lymphocytes from graft specimens, dithiothreitol, EDTA incubations and collagenase D digestion were used. The source material was ileum tissue, sampled more than 650 days after intestinal transplant. These receptors all stem from a human patient who received an intestinal transplant, so some T cells may come from the graft donor.

This clone was found a few times. CDR3 DNA sequence: TGTGCCAGCAGCTTAGTGGCAGGGGGCTACGAGCAGTACTTC. Translated, it gives CASSLVAGGYEQYF. V is TRBV7-8 and J is TRBJ2-7; 7 positions agree with TRBD1. J gave up 3 bases and V 1 base, and 3 bases lay outside the gene matches. Germline CDR1 is SGHVS and CDR2 is FQNEAQ. The CDR3 has 14 amino acids.

This clone occurred once. V and J are TRBV4-1 and TRBJ1-2, with D uncertain. V dropped 1 base and J dropped 4 bases, with 7 bases sitting between them. Germline V gene lookup returns CDR1 MGHRA and CDR2 YSYEKL. The CDR3 has 13 residues. CDR3 region: CASSQVHGYGYTF. CDR3 sequence (DNA): TGCGCCAGCAGCCAAGTGCACGGCTATGGCTACACCTTC.

The chain uses TRBV5-1 and TRBJ2-7, with 7 bases identical to TRBD2. CDR1 is SGHRS and CDR2 is YFSETQ in the germline V gene. The CDR3 contains 15 residues. With 0 bases clipped from V and 4 bases from J, the junction kept 7 bases outside the gene matches. The CDR3: CASSLVVGGKYEQYF. The CDR3 DNA reads as TGCGCCAGCAGCTTGGTAGTGGGGGGGAAGTACGAGCAGTACTTC. The full variable domain, with the rest looked up from reference TRBV5-1 and TRBJ2-7, is KAGVTQTPRYLIKTRGQQVTLSCSPISGHRSVSWYQQTPGQGLQFLFEYFSETQRNKGNFPGRFSGRQFSNSRSEMNVSTLELGDSALYLCASSLVVGGKYEQYFGPGTRLTVT.

This CDR3 is CASSGIGVQETQYF. DNA of the CDR3: TGTGCCAGCAGCGGGATCGGGGTCCAGGAGACCCAGTACTTC. The chain has TRBV5-5 and TRBJ2-5; the D gene is possibly TRBD2 (5 bases). CDR3 size: 14 residues. Trimming left V 4 bases short and J 5 bases short, with 15 bases between. The germline CDR1 and CDR2 sequences are SGHKS and YYEKEE (reference sequence). The entire variable domain, with the rest obtained from reference TRBV5-5 and TRBJ2-5, is as follows: DAGVTQSPTHLIKTRGQQVTLRCSPISGHKSVSWYQQVLGQGPQFIFQYYEKEERGRGNFPDRFSARQFPNYSSELNVNALLLGDSALYLCASSGIGVQETQYFGPGTRLLVL.

The chain links TRBV28 to TRBJ2-1; 8 bases match TRBD2. The CDR3 runs to 13 residues. Germline V gene sequence: CDR1 MDHEN, CDR2 SYDVKM. V lost 4 bases, J lost 15 bases, and 11 bases stayed unmatched. The CDR3 loop reads CASSSIHGGVWFF. CDR3 bases: TGTGCCAGCAGTTCCATCCACGGGGGGGTTTGGTTCTTC.

The chain joins TRBV21-1 to TRBJ1-1. TRBV21-1 is noted as a pseudogene. This CDR3 is built from 18 residues. CDR3 nucleotides: TGTGCCAGCAGCACCCCTGGTTGGGGACGAATCATGAACACTGAAGCTTTCTTT. Translation gives CASSTPGWGRIMNTEAFF.

V gene TRBV19 combines with J gene TRBJ2-2; D call uncertain. V lost 3 bases and J lost 1, with 9 bases in between. Looked up from germline, CDR1 is LNHDA and CDR2 is SQIVND (reference sequence). The CDR3 is made up of 15 amino acids. CDR3 nucleotide sequence: TGTGCCAGTAGTATCCGCCGCGGGAACACCGGGGAGCTGTTTTTT. It specifies CASSIRRGNTGELFF. Full variable domain (missing parts from reference TRBV19 and TRBJ2-2): DGGITQSPKYLFRKEGQNVTLSCEQNLNHDAMYWYRQDPGQGLRLIYYSQIVNDFQKGDIAEGYSVSREKKESFPLTVTSAQKNPTAFYLCASSIRRGNTGELFFGEGSRLTVL.

This rearrangement joins TRBV7-9 to TRBJ2-2; D perhaps matches TRBD1 (5 bases). The CDR3 runs to 15 residues. Trimming shortened V by 1 base and J by 7 bases, and 13 bases separated the two germline ends. The germline gives CDR1 SEHNR, CDR2 FQNEAQ (reference sequence). CDR3 amino acids: CASSLGQGGIGELFF. CDR3 sequence (DNA): TGTGCCAGCAGCTTAGGCCAGGGTGGCATCGGGGAGCTGTTTTTT.

The V and J genes are TRBV9 and TRBJ1-3, with 9 bases aligning to TRBD1. V was clipped by 1 base and J by 3 bases; unmatched bases: 2. CDR3 length: 15 amino acids. Germline V gene data show CDR1 as SGDLS and CDR2 as YYNGEE. The CDR3 region is CASSVTGGIGNTIYF. The CDR3 DNA reads TGTGCCAGCAGCGTAACAGGGGGCATTGGAAACACCATATATTTT.

The genes are TRBV18 and TRBJ2-3; D uncertain. The CDR3 contains 12 residues. With 5 bases removed from V and 6 bases from J, the gap between germline ends came to 9 bases. Germline V lookup: CDR1 KGHSH, CDR2 LQKENI. The CDR3 sequence: CASSGVGDTQYF. The CDR3 DNA is TGTGCCAGCTCAGGCGTGGGCGATACGCAGTATTTT.

The CDR3 sequence: CASSLTGDYGYTF. CDR3 nucleotide sequence: TGTGCCAGCAGCCTGACAGGTGATTATGGCTACACCTTC. The rearrangement links TRBV2 to TRBJ1-2; possibly TRBD1 for D (6 bases). The CDR3 covers 13 residues. Germline values: CDR1 SNHLY, CDR2 FYNNEI. V was clipped by 6 bases and J by 5 bases, with 13 bases between them.

V is TRBV5-4 and J is TRBJ2-7, with a weak D call TRBD1 (6 bases). The germline gives CDR1 SGHNT, CDR2 YYREEE (reference sequence). This CDR3 spans 14 amino acids. Trimming removed 3 bases from V and 5 bases from J, with 15 bases in between. Written as DNA, the CDR3 is TGTGCCAGCAGCTCCAAACAGGGTAATGACGAGCAGTACTTC. This codes for CASSSKQGNDEQYF.

The CDR3 is CASSEGTATIYYGEQYF. Here the CDR3 DNA reads TGTGCCAGCAGTGAAGGGACAGCCACAATCTACTACGGCGAGCAGTACTTC. The chain employs TRBV25-1 and TRBJ2-7; 7 bases agree with TRBD1. Trimming took 2 bases from V and 6 from J; bases not matched to a gene: 16. The CDR3 has 17 residues. CDR1 is MGHDK, CDR2 SYGVNS, per germline.

The chain is built from TRBV29-1 and TRBJ1-1; 8 bases agree with TRBD1. The CDR3 covers 13 residues. Germline trimming cut 6 bases from V and 7 bases from J; bases unmatched to any gene: 10. Germline V gene lookup returns CDR1 SQVTM and CDR2 ANQGSEA. CDR3 region: CSVQTGGSGEAFF. The CDR3 bases are TGCAGCGTCCAAACAGGGGGTTCGGGTGAAGCTTTCTTT.

The J gene is TRBJ1-1, the V gene TRBV30; the D gene is possibly TRBD1 (5 bases). Germline-derived CDR1 and CDR2 are GTSNPN and SVGIG (reference sequence). V was shortened by 3 bases and J by 1 base, with 9 bases between the two germline ends. The CDR3 loop spans 13 amino acids. The CDR3 is CAWRITGNTEAFF. The CDR3 nucleotides read TGTGCCTGGAGGATTACAGGGAACACTGAAGCTTTCTTT.

V and J are TRBV7-2 and TRBJ1-6, with 7 bases that match TRBD1. Germline V gene data show CDR1 as SGHTA and CDR2 as FQGNSA. Unmatched junction bases numbered 3, after V lost 4 bases and J lost 9 bases. The CDR3 consists of 13 residues. CDR3 in amino acids: CASSSRTGSPLHF. The DNA of the CDR3 is TGTGCCAGCAGCTCTCGGACAGGTTCACCCCTCCACTTT. The whole variable domain, filled in from reference TRBV7-2 and TRBJ1-6, reads GAGVSQSPSNKVTEKGKDVELRCDPISGHTALYWYRQSLGQGLEFLIYFQGNSAPDKSGLPSDRFSAERTGGSVSTLTIQRTQQEDSAVYLCASSSRTGSPLHFGNGTRLTVT.

The genes are TRBV5-1 and TRBJ2-7, with a tentative D call TRBD2 (6 bases). Looked up from germline, CDR1 is SGHRS and CDR2 is YFSETQ. The length of the CDR3 is 14 residues. V was trimmed by 5 bases and J by 0 bases, leaving 12 bases between them. CDR3 in DNA: TGCGCCAGCAGGAATACCGGGGGCTCCTACGAGCAGTACTTC. Its protein product is CASRNTGGSYEQYF.